This TCR beta chain was obtained from a study of blood T cell repertoires in COVID-19. Original processing notes: Nucleated cell number was recorded as an estimate derived from reference gene primer amplification. Produced via immunoSEQ multiplex PCR; TCRdb's table is partial and in-frame only. D and trimming come from the DNA, and the V and J calls and clone size come from that table. The data hold around 78,000 clones, with about 90% observed a single time. Trimming took 4 bases from V and 3 from J; bases not matched to a gene: 12. This CDR3 has 17 amino acids. CDR1 and CDR2 (germline): SGHRS, YFSETQ.

Sequencing was carried out using peripheral blood. This receptor was taken from a woman between 50 and 59 years old in a cohort sampled during active COVID-19. V is TRBV5-1 and J is TRBJ2-3, with 9 bases matching TRBD2. The CDR3 nucleotides read TGCGCCAGCAGCCCCGGGCTAGCGGGAAGAAGGACAGATACGCAGTATTTT. Its protein product is CASSPGLAGRRTDTQYF.